This T cell receptor (beta chain) was sequenced for a study of sequential checkpoint blockade in melanoma (dated by TCRdb to about 2019). At the level of the whole study: Patients were assigned by 1:1 randomization to either first-line nivolumab followed by ipilimumab (arm A) or ipilimumab followed by nivolumab (arm B). Maintenance nivolumab came after both trial sequences.

Overall results and qualifications from the work: Validation of the response-prediction model combining TCR metrics and mutation burden is needed in larger, independent patient cohorts.

About this clone itself: There is no known antigen for this receptor. No base qualities exist here, and no much larger clone lies one base off it.

According to the study, the label for this sample's treatment or condition signals: randomized to nivolumab then ipilimumab (arm A) or the reverse (arm B). No trial patient had received prior DNA-damaging chemotherapy. Live CD3+CD8+ cells negative for CD19 and CD56 were sorted from thawed PBMCs on a FACS Aria II flow cytometer. Samples came from patients with melanoma in CheckMate 064, a randomized, open-label phase II trial of sequential checkpoint blockade. Peripheral blood mononuclear cells were collected by leukapheresis, purified using Ficoll-Paque, and frozen in human serum containing roughly 10% DMSO. Immediately after sorting, the purity of sorted blood CD3+CD8+ cells was verified to be >95%, after which DNA was extracted. The germline V gene yields LGHNT for CDR1 and FRNRAP for CDR2. Counted from cysteine to phenylalanine, this CDR3 has 16 amino acids. Only the CDR3 DNA is retained, 48 bases long and in frame from the first base. At the junction V is shortened by 2 bases and J by 9 bases; bases outside the gene matches: 12.

TCRbeta CDR3 regions were immunosequenced from genomic DNA with the immunoSEQ Assay. Before high-throughput sequencing, the genomic DNA was amplified using bias-controlled multiplex PCR. For the original study's pipeline: To quantify the absolute abundance of each unique TCRbeta CDR3 region, the sequences were collapsed and filtered. Clonality, defined as 1 minus Pielou's evenness, was calculated using only productive rearrangements. A previously published method was used to identify clones with significantly greater frequencies in on-treatment samples than in baseline samples. The table comes from immuneACCESS by way of TCRdb, which keeps in-frame sequences with V and J called. Part of the clones is missing from these tables; in studies checked, under half for an unresolved V gene and the rest for unknown reasons. V, J and clone size were drawn from that table, and D and trimming were deduced from the DNA. Recorded for this sample are around 13,000 clones; over 75% of them occurred a single time. The ten largest clones add up to about three fifths of the sample.

The origin of this receptor is a human donor with melanoma. The rearranged chain carries TRBV12-5 and TRBJ2-1, and TRBD2 matches 8 of the central bases. The sequencing here drew on CD8+ T cells sorted from blood (inferred from file names), taken from a patient given nivolumab and ipilimumab in sequence. The CDR3 protein: CASGLSYAGGYVEQFF. The DNA sequence follows: TGTGCTAGTGGTTTGAGTTACGCGGGAGGTTACGTTGAGCAGTTCTTC.